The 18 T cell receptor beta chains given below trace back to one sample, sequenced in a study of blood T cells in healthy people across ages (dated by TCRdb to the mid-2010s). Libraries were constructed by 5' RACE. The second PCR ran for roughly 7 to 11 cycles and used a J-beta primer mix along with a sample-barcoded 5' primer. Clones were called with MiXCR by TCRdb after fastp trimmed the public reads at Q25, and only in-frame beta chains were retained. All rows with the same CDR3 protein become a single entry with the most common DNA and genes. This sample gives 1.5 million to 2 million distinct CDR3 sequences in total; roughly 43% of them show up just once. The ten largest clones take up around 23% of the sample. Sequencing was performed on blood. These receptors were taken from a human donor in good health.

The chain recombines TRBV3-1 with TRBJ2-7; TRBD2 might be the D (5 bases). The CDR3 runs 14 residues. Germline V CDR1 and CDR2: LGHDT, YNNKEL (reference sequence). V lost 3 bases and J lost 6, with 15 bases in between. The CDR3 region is CASSHGGLSSEQYF. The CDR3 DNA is TGTGCCAGCAGCCACGGCGGACTGAGTTCCGAGCAGTACTTC.

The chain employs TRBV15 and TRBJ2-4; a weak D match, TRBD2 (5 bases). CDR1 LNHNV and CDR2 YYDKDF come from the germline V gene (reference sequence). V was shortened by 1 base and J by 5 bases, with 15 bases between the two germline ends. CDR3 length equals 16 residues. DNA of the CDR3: TGTGCCACCAGCAGAGGGATACGAGGGTACGAAAACATTCAGTACTTC. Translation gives CATSRGIRGYENIQYF.

The CDR3 nucleotides read TGTGCCAGCAGTGTAGCAAGCAGGGTAAACTACGAGCAGTACTTC. Its protein product is CASSVASRVNYEQYF. V and J are TRBV7-2 and TRBJ2-7, with a tentative D call TRBD1 (5 bases). The V end lost 6 bases, the J end lost 3 bases, and 18 bases lay between the germline ends. The germline V gene has CDR1 SGHTA and CDR2 FQGNSA. The CDR3 extends over 15 amino acids.

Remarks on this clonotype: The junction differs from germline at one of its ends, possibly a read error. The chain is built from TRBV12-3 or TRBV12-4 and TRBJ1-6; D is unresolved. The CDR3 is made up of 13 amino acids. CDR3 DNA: TGTGCCAGTACCGCCAGCTTGGTTTCCCCCCCCCACTTT. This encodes CASTASLVSPPHF.

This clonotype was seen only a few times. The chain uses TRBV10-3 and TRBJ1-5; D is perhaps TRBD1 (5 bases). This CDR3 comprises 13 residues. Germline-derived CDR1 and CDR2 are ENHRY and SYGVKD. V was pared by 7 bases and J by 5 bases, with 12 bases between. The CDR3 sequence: CAIKKGVDQPQHF. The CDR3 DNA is TGTGCCATCAAAAAAGGGGTGGATCAGCCCCAGCATTTT.

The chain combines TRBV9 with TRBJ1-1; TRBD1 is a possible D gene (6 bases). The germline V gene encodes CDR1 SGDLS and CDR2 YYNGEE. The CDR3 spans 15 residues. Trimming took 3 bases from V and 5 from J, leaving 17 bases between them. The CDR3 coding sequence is TGTGCCAGCAGCGCCGGGACAAGTCGTGGAACTGAAGCTTTCTTT. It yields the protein CASSAGTSRGTEAFF.

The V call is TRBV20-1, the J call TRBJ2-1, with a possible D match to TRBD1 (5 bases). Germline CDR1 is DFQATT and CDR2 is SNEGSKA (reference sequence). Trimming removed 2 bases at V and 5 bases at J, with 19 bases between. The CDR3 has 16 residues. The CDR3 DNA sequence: TGCAGTGCTAGATATAGGACATCCTGGTACGACAATGAGCAGTTCTTC. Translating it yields CSARYRTSWYDNEQFF.

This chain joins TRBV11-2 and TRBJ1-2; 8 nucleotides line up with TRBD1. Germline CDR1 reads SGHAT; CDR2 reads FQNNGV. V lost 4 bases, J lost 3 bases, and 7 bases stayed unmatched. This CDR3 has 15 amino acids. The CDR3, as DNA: TGTGCCAGCAGCTCGACGCAGGGGGCATACTATGGCTACACCTTC. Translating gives CASSSTQGAYYGYTF.

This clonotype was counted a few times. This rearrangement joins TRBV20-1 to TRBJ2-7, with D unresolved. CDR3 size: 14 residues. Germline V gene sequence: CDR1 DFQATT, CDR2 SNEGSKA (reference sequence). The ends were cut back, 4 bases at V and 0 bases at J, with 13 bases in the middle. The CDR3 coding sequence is TGCAGTGCTATCCGTTCGGAAGCCTCCTACGAGCAGTACTTC. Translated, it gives CSAIRSEASYEQYF.

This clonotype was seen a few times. The CDR3 spells CSAGAPSRGMNTEAFF. CDR3 nucleotide sequence: TGCAGTGCTGGGGCCCCGAGTAGGGGCATGAACACTGAAGCTTTCTTT. This chain connects TRBV20-1 to TRBJ1-1; D is perhaps TRBD1 (5 bases). The germline gives CDR1 DFQATT, CDR2 SNEGSKA (reference sequence). The CDR3 runs to 16 residues. V was trimmed by 5 bases and J by 0 bases, leaving 19 bases between them.

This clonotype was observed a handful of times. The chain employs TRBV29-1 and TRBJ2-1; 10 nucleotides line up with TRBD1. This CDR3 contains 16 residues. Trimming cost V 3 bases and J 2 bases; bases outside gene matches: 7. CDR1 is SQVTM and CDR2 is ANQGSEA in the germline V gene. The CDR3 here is CSVDQRGQGAYNEQFF. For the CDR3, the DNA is TGCAGCGTTGACCAGAGAGGACAGGGGGCCTACAATGAGCAGTTCTTC.

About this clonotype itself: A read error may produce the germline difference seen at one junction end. In nucleotides, the CDR3 is TGCAGCGTTTGCGAGGGTACGCGACAGCCCCGGCATTTT. This sequence encodes CSVCEGTRQPRHF. The J gene is TRBJ1-5, the V gene TRBV29-1; TRBD1 is a possible D gene (5 bases). The CDR3 sequence is 13 residues long. Germline assignment: CDR1 SQVTM and CDR2 ANQGSEA.

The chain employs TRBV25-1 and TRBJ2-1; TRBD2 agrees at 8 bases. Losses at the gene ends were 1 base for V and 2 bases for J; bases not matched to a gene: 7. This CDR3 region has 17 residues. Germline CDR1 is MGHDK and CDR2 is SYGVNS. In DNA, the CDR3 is TGTGCCAGCAGTGAATTTTTCGGGGGGGATACCTACAATGAGCAGTTCTTC. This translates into CASSEFFGGDTYNEQFF.

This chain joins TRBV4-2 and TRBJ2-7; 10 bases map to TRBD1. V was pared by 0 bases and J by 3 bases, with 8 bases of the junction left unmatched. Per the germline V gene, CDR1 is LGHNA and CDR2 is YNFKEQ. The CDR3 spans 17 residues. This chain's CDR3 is CASSQDEAGQGHYEQYF. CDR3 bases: TGTGCCAGCAGCCAAGACGAAGCGGGACAGGGGCACTACGAGCAGTACTTC.

The CDR3 loop is CAISEVAGGREQYF. Written as DNA, the CDR3 is TGTGCCATCAGTGAGGTAGCGGGGGGGCGGGAGCAGTACTTC. V is TRBV10-3 and J is TRBJ2-5, with TRBD2 matching 11 bases. The V gene end was trimmed by 2 bases and the J gene end by 11 bases; junction bases not matched to a gene: 7. Germline CDR1 is ENHRY and CDR2 is SYGVKD. The CDR3 is 14 residues long.

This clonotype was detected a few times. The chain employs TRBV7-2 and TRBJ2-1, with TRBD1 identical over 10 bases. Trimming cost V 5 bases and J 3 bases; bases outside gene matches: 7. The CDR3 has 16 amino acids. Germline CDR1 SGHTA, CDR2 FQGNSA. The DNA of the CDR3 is TGTGCCAGCAGCACTCGGACAGGGGGAATCTACAATGAGCAGTTCTTC. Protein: CASSTRTGGIYNEQFF.

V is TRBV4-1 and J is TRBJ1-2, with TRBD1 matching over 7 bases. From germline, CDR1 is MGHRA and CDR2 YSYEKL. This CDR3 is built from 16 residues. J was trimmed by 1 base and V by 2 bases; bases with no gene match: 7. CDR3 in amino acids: CASSQQTGTDNYGYTF. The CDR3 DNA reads TGCGCCAGCAGCCAACAAACCGGGACAGATAACTATGGCTACACCTTC.

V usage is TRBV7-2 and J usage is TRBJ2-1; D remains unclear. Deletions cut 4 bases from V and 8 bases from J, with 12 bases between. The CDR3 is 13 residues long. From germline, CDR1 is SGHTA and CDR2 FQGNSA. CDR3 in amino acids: CASSSSTQDEQFF. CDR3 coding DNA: TGTGCCAGCAGCTCCTCGACTCAGGATGAGCAGTTCTTC.